Reported below is one T cell receptor beta chain. Its antigen is not known. The data stem from a study of T cells expressing NK-cell markers. CDR1 and CDR2 from the germline V gene are MNHNS and SASEGT. The CDR3 spans 14 residues. With UMIs, 5'RACE template switching was used to make TCR beta cDNA. TCRdb re-called the 5' RACE reads and catalogs CDR3 proteins one per entry, DNA excluded. This table holds about 540,000 distinct CDR3 sequences. The study, taken as a whole, reports: CD8+ T cells in over five donors included dominant NKG2C+ clonotypes at 1.0-7.0%. Several donors' CD3+CD56-NKG2C+ cells were dominated by the same clonotypes. What remained unclear was the HCMV specificity of expanded NKG2C+ T cell clones.

The rearrangement uses TRBV6-1 and TRBJ1-1. The receptor was isolated from a man aged 18-30 years in good health. The material sequenced was blood T cells: a sorted CD56 or NKG2C T cell subset, CD4+ or CD8+ T cells, or bulk PBMC T cells (not recorded which). The CDR3 here is CASRDRGGYTEAFF.